These 27 T cell receptor beta chains were sequenced from one sample in a study of cytomegalovirus exposure and HLA in healthy donors. The PCR made use of 60 Vbeta and 13 Jbeta primers. Sequencing used immunoSEQ multiplex PCR; TCRdb keeps in-frame clones, though not all of them. The table shows approximately 110,000 clones, with approximately 72% occurring only once. The sequenced sample was PBMCs. These receptors all stem from a man between 25 and 39 years old in good health and CMV-seronegative.

This clone was seen a few times. The V and J genes are TRBV10-1 and TRBJ1-1, with TRBD1 identical over 9 bases. The CDR3 has 16 residues. Germline CDR1 is WNHNN and CDR2 is SYGVQD (reference sequence). Germline trimming cut 2 bases from V and 2 bases from J; bases unmatched to any gene: 6. The CDR3 here is CASSESGTGLNTEAFF. Here the CDR3 DNA reads TGCGCCAGCAGTGAGAGTGGGACAGGGCTCAACACTGAAGCTTTCTTT.

The chain has TRBV29-1 and TRBJ2-7, with 9 nucleotides matching TRBD1. The CDR3 totals 15 residues. Germline CDR1 SQVTM, CDR2 ANQGSEA. The V gene end was trimmed by 6 bases and the J gene end by 1 base; junction bases not matched to a gene: 10. The CDR3 here is CSVKTGTGLSYEQYF. Written as DNA, the CDR3 is TGCAGCGTAAAAACCGGGACAGGGCTTTCCTACGAGCAGTACTTC.

The chain recombines TRBV5-1 with TRBJ2-5, with D hard to call. V lost 0 bases, J lost 5 bases, and 14 bases lay in between. CDR1 and CDR2 (germline): SGHRS, YFSETQ. The CDR3 consists of 15 residues. The CDR3 sequence is CASSLDGSAPETQYF. Written as DNA, the CDR3 is TGCGCCAGCAGCTTGGACGGGTCCGCTCCGGAGACCCAGTACTTC.

V and J are TRBV19 and TRBJ2-5; 7 bases line up with TRBD2. This CDR3 has 13 amino acids. V dropped 8 bases and J dropped 1; count of bases not matched to a gene: 4. Germline CDR1 reads LNHDA; CDR2 reads SQIVND (reference sequence). CDR3 region: CASSRGSQETQYF. Here the CDR3 DNA reads TGTGCCAGTTCGCGGGGGAGCCAAGAGACCCAGTACTTC.

The chain employs TRBV27 and TRBJ2-1, with D possibly TRBD2 on 6 matching bases. The CDR3 runs 18 residues. Germline CDR1 reads MNHEY; CDR2 reads SMNVEV (reference sequence). V shed 3 bases and J shed 4 bases, with 22 bases lying between them. The CDR3 here is CASSLEWGRTNSYNEQFF. The CDR3 DNA follows: TGTGCCAGCAGTTTGGAATGGGGACGGACTAATTCGTACAATGAGCAGTTCTTC.

This clone was picked up one time. J is TRBJ1-5 and V is TRBV27; a weak D match, TRBD1 (5 bases). This CDR3 has 14 amino acids. V was trimmed by 10 bases and J by 1 base, leaving 14 bases between them. Germline values: CDR1 MNHEY, CDR2 SMNVEV (reference sequence). The CDR3, as DNA: TGTGCCACCAGGGTCGGGGGAAGCAATCAGCCCCAGCATTTT. Protein: CATRVGGSNQPQHF.

The gene calls are TRBV5-1 and TRBJ2-3; 9 bases fit TRBD1. This CDR3 is built from 15 residues. In germline, CDR1 is SGHRS, CDR2 YFSETQ. J gave up 2 bases and V 4 bases, and 5 bases lay outside the gene matches. CDR3 region: CASSDGQGNTDTQYF. CDR3 bases: TGCGCCAGCAGCGATGGACAGGGGAACACAGATACGCAGTATTTT.

This rearrangement joins TRBV27 to TRBJ2-5; D might be TRBD1 (5 bases). This CDR3 has 15 residues. Germline V gives CDR1 MNHEY, CDR2 SMNVEV (reference sequence). V dropped 2 bases and J dropped 1 base, with 11 bases sitting between them. The CDR3 nucleotides read TGTGCCAGCAGTTTAATGGCAGGGATCCAAGAGACCCAGTACTTC. This encodes CASSLMAGIQETQYF.

The chain has TRBV30 and TRBJ1-2; D may be TRBD1 (5 bases). The V gene's germline CDR1 is GTSNPN and CDR2 SVGIG (reference sequence). Between the trimmed V and J ends, which lost 4 bases and 14 bases, there was a span of 17 bases. CDR3 length equals 11 residues. The CDR3 loop is CAWKKGREITF. The DNA of the CDR3 is TGTGCCTGGAAAAAGGGCAGGGAAATAACCTTC.

CDR3 bases: TGTGCCACCCGGGGGGCTGGGGCAGATACGCAGTATTTT. Translating gives CATRGAGADTQYF. The chain has TRBV6-1 and TRBJ2-3; possible D gene TRBD2, 7 bases. Trimming stripped 10 bases from V and 4 bases from J, with 15 bases between. This CDR3 has 13 residues. The V gene's germline CDR1 is MNHNS and CDR2 SASEGT.

This chain joins TRBV6-4 and TRBJ2-3, with TRBD2 matching over 10 bases. Trimming at V came to 0 bases and at J to 0 bases, leaving 0 bases not matched to a gene. This CDR3 contains 16 residues. Germline lookup yields CDR1 MRHNA and CDR2 SNTAGT. The CDR3 here is CASSDSTSGSTDTQYF. The CDR3 bases are TGTGCCAGCAGTGACTCGACTAGCGGGAGCACAGATACGCAGTATTTT.

In its sample, this clone was seen a few times. The identical CDR3 is also encoded by other nucleotide sequences in the sample. The chain is built from TRBV28 and TRBJ2-3; 8 bases are shared with TRBD1. With 6 bases clipped from V and 1 base from J, the junction kept 6 bases outside the gene matches. Germline V gene sequence: CDR1 MDHEN, CDR2 SYDVKM. The CDR3 is 15 residues long. Here the CDR3 DNA reads TGTGCCAGCAGCCCAGGACAGGGTGGCACAGATACGCAGTATTTT. Protein: CASSPGQGGTDTQYF.

The rearrangement links TRBV5-4 to TRBJ1-5; D uncertain. Looked up from germline, CDR1 is SGHNT and CDR2 is YYREEE (reference sequence). With 1 base removed from V and 3 bases from J, the gap between germline ends came to 11 bases. The CDR3 runs to 15 residues. The CDR3 sequence: CASSLSSGPNQPQHF. The DNA of the CDR3 is TGTGCCAGCAGCTTGAGTTCTGGCCCCAATCAGCCCCAGCATTTT.

The V gene is TRBV7-2, the J gene TRBJ2-5, with 7 positions matching TRBD1. Germline V gene data show CDR1 as SGHTA and CDR2 as FQGNSA. Trimming removed 5 bases from V and 5 bases from J; junction bases left unmatched: 8. The CDR3 is 14 amino acids. The CDR3 region has the DNA TGTGCCAGCAGCGTTAGACAGGGTGGGGAGACCCAGTACTTC. This gives the protein CASSVRQGGETQYF.

The chain employs TRBV5-1 and TRBJ1-3, with D perhaps TRBD1 (6 bases). The V end lost 4 bases, the J end lost 8 bases, and 16 bases lay between the germline ends. This CDR3 comprises 14 residues. The germline gives CDR1 SGHRS, CDR2 YFSETQ. The CDR3 DNA sequence: TGCGCCAGCAGCCTGGGAACAGGGAGGGACACCATATATTTT. Translation: CASSLGTGRDTIYF.

The chain couples TRBV9 to TRBJ1-5, with TRBD1 as a possible D gene (5 bases). Trimming took off 0 bases at V and 6 bases at J, with 10 bases between the two ends. CDR1 and CDR2 (germline): SGDLS, YYNGEE. This CDR3 comprises 14 residues. The CDR3 nucleotides read TGTGCCAGCAGCGTAGACTTGGGGGGTCAGCCCCAGCATTTT. Protein: CASSVDLGGQPQHF.

The chain recombines TRBV15 with TRBJ2-5; TRBD1 matches 7 bases. The CDR3 runs to 15 residues. Germline loops: CDR1 LNHNV, CDR2 YYDKDF (reference sequence). J lost 4 bases, V lost 1 base, and 6 bases had no gene match. CDR3 sequence: CATSRADRSLETQYF. CDR3 coding DNA: TGTGCCACCAGCAGAGCGGACAGGTCTTTAGAGACCCAGTACTTC.

This clone turned up a few times. V usage is TRBV4-1 and J usage is TRBJ2-7, with 9 bases that match TRBD2. Germline loops: CDR1 MGHRA, CDR2 YSYEKL. Germline trimming cut 0 bases from V and 1 base from J; bases unmatched to any gene: 4. The CDR3 runs to 16 residues. CDR3 sequence: CASSQDPSGRSYEQYF. Written as DNA, the CDR3 is TGCGCCAGCAGCCAAGATCCCAGCGGGAGGTCCTACGAGCAGTACTTC.

This clone occurred once. V usage is TRBV18 and J usage is TRBJ1-5; tentative D call: TRBD1 (5 bases). V shed 2 bases and J shed 7 bases, with 12 bases lying between them. The CDR3 length is 14 residues. CDR1 is KGHSH, CDR2 LQKENI, per germline. CDR3 amino acids: CASSPIRAGQPQHF. CDR3 sequence (DNA): TGTGCCAGCTCACCAATTAGGGCAGGGCAGCCCCAGCATTTT.

This clone was detected once. The rearrangement uses TRBV30 and TRBJ1-1; D is perhaps TRBD1 (5 bases). The CDR3 totals 12 residues. V gave up 2 bases and J gave up 8 bases, with 12 bases separating them. Germline V gene lookup returns CDR1 GTSNPN and CDR2 SVGIG (reference sequence). In nucleotides, the CDR3 is TGTGCCTGGAGTTGGGAAACAGGAGAAGCTTTCTTT. Encoded protein: CAWSWETGEAFF.

As DNA, the CDR3 is TGTGCCAGCAGTAGCGGGGGGCTGCAGTTCTTC. It yields the protein CASSSGGLQFF. The rearrangement links TRBV11-2 to TRBJ2-1, with 10 bases fitting TRBD2. The CDR3 totals 11 residues. The V gene end was trimmed by 6 bases and the J gene end by 12 bases; junction bases not matched to a gene: 2. Germline assignment: CDR1 SGHAT and CDR2 FQNNGV.

The chain is built from TRBV4-3 and TRBJ1-6; 9 nucleotides align to TRBD1. The CDR3 is made up of 17 amino acids. With V trimmed by 0 bases and J by 9 bases, 9 bases remained unmatched. CDR1 LGHNA and CDR2 YSLEER come from the germline V gene. CDR3 amino acids: CASSQDPLGQGSSPLHF. CDR3 in DNA: TGCGCCAGCAGCCAAGACCCCCTGGGACAGGGAAGTTCACCCCTCCACTTT.

V is TRBV27 and J is TRBJ2-2, with 8 nucleotides matching TRBD1. The length of the CDR3 is 13 residues. Germline V gene sequence: CDR1 MNHEY, CDR2 SMNVEV (reference sequence). The ends lost 5 bases at V and 5 bases at J; junction bases unmatched: 1. For the CDR3, the DNA is TGTGCCAGCAGTCGGACAGGGACCGGGGAGCTGTTTTTT. As protein: CASSRTGTGELFF.

The J gene is TRBJ2-1, the V gene TRBV15, with 11 nucleotides matching TRBD1. The CDR3 has 17 amino acids. Germline CDR1 reads LNHNV; CDR2 reads YYDKDF (reference sequence). V lost 1 base and J lost 5; bases outside the gene matches: 7. The CDR3 reads CATSRGRDRGENNEQFF. The CDR3 nucleotides are TGTGCCACCAGCAGAGGGAGGGACAGGGGGGAGAACAATGAGCAGTTCTTC.

There are a few counts of this clone. The chain joins TRBV6-4 to TRBJ1-5, with TRBD1 matching over 8 bases. The CDR3 consists of 18 residues. V lost 3 bases to trimming and J lost 6 bases; unmatched junction nucleotides: 16. Per germline, CDR1 MRHNA and CDR2 SNTAGT. The CDR3 DNA is TGTGCCAGCAGTGATCCATGGAGACCGGGACAGGATAGTCAGCCCCAGCATTTT. Translating gives CASSDPWRPGQDSQPQHF.

There are a few counts of this clone. V and J are TRBV4-1 and TRBJ2-1; TRBD2 matches 9 bases. With V trimmed by 3 bases and J by 6 bases, 6 bases remained unmatched. Germline CDR1 MGHRA, CDR2 YSYEKL. The CDR3 is 15 amino acids. CDR3 nucleotide sequence: TGCGCCAGCAGCCAGGGTAGCGGGAGTATCAATGAGCAGTTCTTC. This gives the protein CASSQGSGSINEQFF.

The chain uses TRBV7-9 and TRBJ1-1; no clear D gene. Germline CDR1 is SEHNR and CDR2 is FQNEAQ (reference sequence). CDR3 size: 13 residues. V lost 1 base to trimming and J lost 1 base, with 4 bases between them. The CDR3 is CASSLERNTEAFF. CDR3 nucleotide sequence: TGTGCCAGCAGCTTAGAGAGGAACACTGAAGCTTTCTTT.